The source of this TCR beta chain is a study of T-cell reconstitution after alpha-beta-depleted transplantation in children. Unique molecular identifiers were incorporated into the prepared TCRbeta library. TCRdb itself ran the PCR reads through MiXCR, one entry per CDR3 protein. The sample contains roughly 400,000 distinct CDR3 sequences, roughly two fifths of which appear only once. This CDR3 spans 14 amino acids. CDR1 SGHTA and CDR2 FQGTGA come from the germline V gene. V was trimmed by 5 bases and J by 5 bases, leaving 14 bases between them. Concerning this clonotype: Its antigen is unknown.

Whole-study findings and limits: Reportedly, alpha-beta T cells present about two months post-transplant originated from several hundred expanded clones of graft origin. It was surviving recipient T cells and thymic progenitors that gave some patients high TCRbeta diversity at day 60. Newly produced T cells mostly provided counts and TCRbeta diversity after one year, as hyperexpanded clones declined.

The sequencing here drew on PBMCs, taken before TCRalphabeta/CD19-depleted stem cell transplant. This TCR came from a girl between 2 and 10 years old with aplastic anemia, due to receive a stem cell transplant. The J gene is TRBJ2-3, the V gene TRBV7-3, with D possibly being TRBD2 (5 bases). The CDR3 region is CASSPERAEDTQYF. DNA for the CDR3: TGTGCCAGCAGCCCAGAGAGGGCCGAAGATACGCAGTATTTT.